Sequencing of this T cell receptor beta chain was carried out in a study of cytomegalovirus exposure and HLA in healthy donors. The CDR3 covers 15 residues. Germline trimming cut 5 bases from V and 0 bases from J; bases unmatched to any gene: 6. Germline V gene data show CDR1 as SEHNR and CDR2 as FQNEAQ (reference sequence). This PCR relied on a set of 60 Vbeta primers and 13 Jbeta primers. Assay used: immunoSEQ multiplex PCR; TCRdb lists only in-frame clones, some missing. Here the sample spans roughly 200,000 clones, roughly four fifths being singletons. This clone was counted once. The origin of this receptor is a woman in her forties in good health and CMV-seronegative. V is TRBV7-9 and J is TRBJ2-7, with TRBD2 matching over 8 bases. The sequencing input was PBMCs. CDR3 sequence reads: CASSLLAANSYEQYF. The CDR3 DNA reads TGTGCCAGCAGCCTACTAGCGGCAAACTCCTACGAGCAGTACTTC.